This section outlines one T cell receptor (beta chain) sequence together with its context. Its antigen is undetermined. Primers included in the PCR were 60 Vbeta and 13 Jbeta primers. The table came from immunoSEQ multiplex PCR; TCRdb's copy has only in-frame clones and leaves some out. The data hold approximately 190,000 clones, with 82% observed a single time. This sample was included in a study of cytomegalovirus exposure and HLA in healthy donors. Overall study results and limits: Reportedly, diagnosis of cytomegalovirus status by the classifier showed high specificity and sensitivity. A later analysis associated under 20,000 TCR beta sequences with HLA alleles at a 0.05 false discovery rate.

Germline V gene sequence: CDR1 SNHLY, CDR2 FYNNEI. There are 17 residues in the CDR3. V was trimmed by 4 bases and J by 3 bases, leaving 18 bases between them. Sequenced input: PBMCs. The sequence derives from a woman younger than 35 in good health and CMV-seronegative. The chain recombines TRBV2 with TRBJ1-4; no clear D. CDR3 nucleotides: TGTGCCAGCAGTGTAGTTAAAGAAGAGATGTCTAATGAAAAACTGTTTTTT. It codes for CASSVVKEEMSNEKLFF.